The clone carrying this TCR beta chain was seen only once. This entry is derived from a study of CD8 T cells in Susac syndrome. In germline, CDR1 is SGHRS, CDR2 YFSETQ. V lost 1 base, J lost 4 bases, and 21 bases lay in between. This CDR3 is built from 18 residues. Each multiple sclerosis control was a treatment-naive patient with relapsing-remitting disease that was either stable or active. Bulk CD8+ and CD4+ cells came from magnetic negative isolation; CD8+ TEMRA by FACS. About 0.5 to 1 ug RNA was reverse transcribed with random hexamers. An immunoSEQ multiplex PCR amplified TCR beta CDR3 over 54 Vbeta and 13 Jbeta. Each CDR3 protein gets one entry after TCRdb re-called the immunoSEQ multiplex PCR reads with MiXCR. In the table there are 250,000 to 300,000 distinct CDR3 sequences, around 84% of which are singletons.

Sequenced material: CD8+ T cells from PBMCs. This chain joins TRBV5-1 and TRBJ1-5; no definite D call. This TCR was sampled from a human donor with multiple sclerosis. The CDR3 loop reads CASSLFTRWLNFNQPQHF. The DNA of the CDR3 is TGCGCCAGCAGCTTGTTCACCCGATGGCTAAATTTTAATCAGCCCCAGCATTTT.